The rows below give T cell receptor beta chains drawn from one sample of a study of T-cell memory formation after mild COVID-19. TCRdb recomputed calls from the 5' RACE reads with MiXCR, one row per CDR3 protein. In the table there are over 150,000 distinct CDR3 sequences, about an eighth of which are singletons. The sample comprised PBMCs or a T cell subset sorted from them (not recorded which). These receptors all stem from a young man who had mild COVID-19 (a few samples of this study predate the infection). Cell type and time point are not known. The CDR3 runs from the conserved cysteine through the conserved F or W. The D gene is left open where the match is weak. Clone size is stated in some rows and not others, as once, few, many or a class when expanded.

length: 13; size: few; D: TRBD2; V: TRBV12-3/TRBV12-4; J: TRBJ2-5; CDR3: CASRTSGGETQYF; DNA: TGTGCCAGCAGGACTAGCGGGGGAGAGACCCAGTACTTC
length: 14; size: few; D: -; V: TRBV5-1; J: TRBJ1-1; CDR3: CASSLVGLGTEAFF; DNA: TGCGCCAGCAGCTTGGTGGGGCTAGGCACTGAAGCTTTCTTT
length: 15; size: few; D: TRBD2; V: TRBV15; J: TRBJ2-1; CDR3: CATSRGLAGEGEQFF; DNA: TGTGCCACCAGCAGGGGACTAGCGGGGGAGGGTGAGCAGTTCTTC
length: 13; size: -; D: -; V: TRBV30; J: TRBJ1-5; CDR3: CAWSGNSNQPQHF; DNA: TGTGCCTGGTCAGGGAATAGCAATCAGCCCCAGCATTTT
length: 14; size: many; D: -; V: TRBV5-1; J: TRBJ2-3; CDR3: CASSLGGSTDTQYF; DNA: TGTGCCAGCAGCTTGGGCGGAAGCACAGATACGCAGTATTTT
length: 13; size: -; D: TRBD1; V: TRBV29-1; J: TRBJ1-1; CDR3: CSAQGGLNTEAFF; DNA: TGCAGCGCCCAGGGGGGATTGAACACTGAAGCTTTCTTT
length: 13; size: few; D: -; V: TRBV7-2; J: TRBJ2-5; CDR3: CASSIRIGETQYF; DNA: TGTGCCAGCAGCATCAGGATTGGGGAGACCCAGTACTTC
length: 14; size: -; D: TRBD2; V: TRBV20-1; J: TRBJ2-3; CDR3: CSARLRTSVDTQYF; DNA: TGCAGTGCTAGACTAAGGACTAGTGTTGATACGCAGTATTTT
length: 13; size: few; D: -; V: TRBV27; J: TRBJ2-1; CDR3: CASSRSSYNEQFF; DNA: TGTGCCAGCAGCCGGAGCTCCTACAATGAGCAGTTCTTC
length: 16; size: -; D: TRBD2; V: TRBV28; J: TRBJ2-5; CDR3: CASRGPDWRGQETQYF; DNA: TGTGCCAGCAGAGGACCCGACTGGCGGGGGCAAGAGACCCAGTACTTC
length: 16; size: -; D: -; V: TRBV5-1; J: TRBJ1-1; CDR3: CASSLPDSPFNTEAFF; DNA: TGCGCCAGCAGCCTTCCCGACTCACCTTTCAACACTGAAGCTTTCTTT
length: 16; size: -; D: TRBD2; V: TRBV6-5; J: TRBJ2-5; CDR3: CASKGLAGAWGETQYF; DNA: TGTGCCAGCAAAGGACTAGCGGGGGCCTGGGGAGAGACCCAGTACTTC
length: 15; size: -; D: TRBD1; V: TRBV4-3; J: TRBJ1-4; CDR3: CASSQDGTVNEKLFF; DNA: TGCGCCAGCAGCCAAGACGGGACAGTTAATGAAAAACTGTTTTTT
length: 14; size: few; D: -; V: TRBV25-1; J: TRBJ2-1; CDR3: CASSGGTPRNEQFF; DNA: TGTGCCAGCAGTGGCGGGACCCCGAGGAATGAGCAGTTCTTC
length: 14; size: -; D: -; V: TRBV7-3; J: TRBJ2-1; CDR3: CASSLTRWGDEQFF; DNA: TGTGCCAGCAGCTTAACCCGTTGGGGAGATGAGCAGTTCTTC
length: 13; size: few; D: -; V: TRBV7-6; J: TRBJ2-6; CDR3: CASSLEAANVLTF; DNA: TGTGCCAGCAGCCTAGAGGCGGCCAACGTCCTGACTTTC
length: 15; size: -; D: -; V: TRBV7-2; J: TRBJ1-5; CDR3: CASRKGIGSNQPQHF; DNA: TGTGCCAGCCGGAAGGGGATCGGGAGCAATCAGCCCCAGCATTTT
length: 14; size: -; D: TRBD1; V: TRBV6-5; J: TRBJ1-2; CDR3: CASRPPGQGYGYTF; DNA: TGTGCCAGCAGACCCCCCGGACAGGGCTATGGCTACACCTTC
length: 16; size: few; D: TRBD1; V: TRBV5-1; J: TRBJ1-1; CDR3: CASSLEGARLNTEAFF; DNA: TGCGCCAGCAGCTTGGAGGGGGCGCGGCTCAACACTGAAGCTTTCTTT
length: 13; size: many; D: -; V: TRBV7-6; J: TRBJ1-1; CDR3: CASSRTGADEAFF; DNA: TGTGCCAGCAGCCGTACGGGGGCCGATGAAGCTTTCTTT
length: 16; size: -; D: -; V: TRBV6-6; J: TRBJ2-1; CDR3: CASSYPTGPLGNEQFF; DNA: TGTGCCAGCAGTTACCCCACAGGGCCCTTGGGTAATGAGCAGTTCTTC
length: 15; size: few; D: -; V: TRBV5-6; J: TRBJ1-5; CDR3: CASSFGGRSNQPQHF; DNA: TGTGCCAGCAGCTTTGGCGGACGTAGCAATCAGCCCCAGCATTTT
length: 15; size: few; D: TRBD1; V: TRBV27; J: TRBJ2-1; CDR3: CASILQGAKGNEQFF; DNA: TGTGCCAGTATATTACAGGGGGCGAAGGGCAATGAGCAGTTCTTC
length: 17; size: many; D: TRBD1; V: TRBV6-1; J: TRBJ1-2; CDR3: CASTSAGPGQGAVGYTF; DNA: TGTGCCAGCACTTCCGCGGGTCCGGGACAGGGGGCTGTTGGCTACACCTTC
length: 15; size: few; D: TRBD1; V: TRBV28; J: TRBJ2-1; CDR3: CASSFLDRVYNEQFF; DNA: TGTGCCAGCAGTTTCCTGGACAGGGTTTACAATGAGCAGTTCTTC
length: 16; size: few; D: TRBD1; V: TRBV7-2; J: TRBJ2-2; CDR3: CASSLARGLGTGELFF; DNA: TGTGCCAGCAGCTTAGCTAGGGGGCTCGGGACCGGGGAGCTGTTTTTT
length: 16; size: many; D: -; V: TRBV4-3; J: TRBJ2-3; CDR3: CASSLQSLGGRDTQYF; DNA: TGCGCCAGCAGCCTTCAATCCTTGGGGGGCCGGGATACGCAGTATTTT
length: 15; size: -; D: -; V: TRBV20-1; J: TRBJ1-6; CDR3: CSARGIISYNSPLHF; DNA: TGCAGTGCTAGAGGCATTATCTCCTATAATTCACCCCTCCACTTT
length: 15; size: -; D: TRBD1; V: TRBV7-9; J: TRBJ2-1; CDR3: CASSPGQVGDNEQFF; DNA: TGTGCCAGCAGTCCGGGACAGGTTGGGGACAATGAGCAGTTCTTC
length: 13; size: -; D: TRBD1; V: TRBV3-1; J: TRBJ1-2; CDR3: CASSQTGEQGYTF; DNA: TGTGCCAGCAGCCAGACAGGGGAACAAGGCTACACCTTC
length: 15; size: -; D: TRBD2; V: TRBV5-1; J: TRBJ2-7; CDR3: CASSPGTSGGYEQYF; DNA: TGCGCCAGCAGCCCCGGGACTAGCGGGGGCTACGAGCAGTACTTC
length: 13; size: few; D: -; V: TRBV7-9; J: TRBJ1-1; CDR3: CASSVHENTEAFF; DNA: TGTGCCAGCAGCGTACATGAGAACACTGAAGCTTTCTTT
length: 13; size: few; D: -; V: TRBV6-2/TRBV6-3; J: TRBJ1-4; CDR3: CASSYGREEKLFF; DNA: TGTGCCAGCAGTTACGGCAGGGAAGAAAAACTGTTTTTT
length: 14; size: -; D: TRBD1; V: TRBV10-3; J: TRBJ1-4; CDR3: CAISGGQSLEKLFF; DNA: TGTGCCATCAGTGGGGGACAGAGCCTTGAAAAACTGTTTTTT
length: 12; size: few; D: TRBD1; V: TRBV10-3; J: TRBJ2-5; CDR3: CAIQGAGETQYF; DNA: TGTGCCATACAGGGGGCTGGGGAGACCCAGTACTTC
length: 15; size: -; D: -; V: TRBV15; J: TRBJ1-5; CDR3: CATSRDGAGYQPQHF; DNA: TGTGCCACCAGCAGAGACGGGGCAGGTTATCAGCCCCAGCATTTT
length: 14; size: -; D: -; V: TRBV4-3; J: TRBJ1-5; CDR3: CASSQDVQYQPQHF; DNA: TGCGCCAGCAGCCAAGACGTACAGTATCAGCCCCAGCATTTT
length: 14; size: few; D: TRBD1; V: TRBV10-3; J: TRBJ1-1; CDR3: CATNRGGDYTEAFF; DNA: TGTGCCACGAACAGGGGAGGGGACTACACTGAAGCTTTCTTT
length: 13; size: -; D: TRBD1; V: TRBV4-3; J: TRBJ1-2; CDR3: CASSGSGGWGYTF; DNA: TGCGCCAGCAGCGGCTCAGGGGGCTGGGGCTACACCTTC
length: 14; size: few; D: TRBD2; V: TRBV6-6; J: TRBJ2-5; CDR3: CASSYSGGAETQYF; DNA: TGTGCCAGCAGTTACAGCGGGGGGGCAGAGACCCAGTACTTC
length: 15; size: -; D: TRBD2; V: TRBV20-1; J: TRBJ2-5; CDR3: CSARAKRGAWETQYF; DNA: TGCAGTGCTAGAGCAAAGCGGGGGGCCTGGGAGACCCAGTACTTC
length: 15; size: -; D: TRBD1; V: TRBV18; J: TRBJ2-7; CDR3: CASSPSGQGAYEQYF; DNA: TGTGCCAGCTCACCGTCGGGACAGGGAGCCTACGAGCAGTACTTC
length: 13; size: -; D: -; V: TRBV6-5; J: TRBJ1-2; CDR3: CASSYSGVEGYTF; DNA: TGTGCCAGCAGTTACTCGGGAGTAGAGGGCTACACCTTC
length: 15; size: few; D: TRBD2; V: TRBV6-5; J: TRBJ2-1; CDR3: CASSRTSGGPGEQFF; DNA: TGTGCCAGCAGCCGGACTAGCGGGGGGCCGGGTGAGCAGTTCTTC
length: 11; size: -; D: -; V: TRBV6-5; J: TRBJ1-3; CDR3: CASRSGGTIYF; DNA: TGTGCCAGCAGGTCCGGGGGCACCATATATTTT
length: 15; size: -; D: -; V: TRBV18; J: TRBJ1-6; CDR3: CASSPQGLGDSPLHF; DNA: TGTGCCAGCTCGCCACAGGGATTAGGGGATTCACCCCTCCACTTT
length: 15; size: -; D: -; V: TRBV5-1; J: TRBJ1-2; CDR3: CASTIGWGDSYGYTF; DNA: TGCGCCAGCACGATCGGGTGGGGTGATAGCTATGGCTACACCTTC
length: 15; size: -; D: TRBD2; V: TRBV30; J: TRBJ2-5; CDR3: CAWSVGTSALGAQYF; DNA: TGTGCCTGGAGCGTAGGGACTAGCGCCCTGGGGGCCCAGTACTTC
length: 13; size: -; D: -; V: TRBV30; J: TRBJ1-2; CDR3: CAWNPGGFYGYTF; DNA: TGTGCCTGGAACCCGGGGGGGTTCTATGGCTACACCTTC
length: 17; size: few; D: TRBD1; V: TRBV4-1; J: TRBJ1-2; CDR3: CASSQVSRGRGSYGYTF; DNA: TGCGCCAGCAGCCAAGTCTCCAGGGGGCGCGGATCCTATGGCTACACCTTC
length: 13; size: few; D: -; V: TRBV7-2; J: TRBJ2-7; CDR3: CASSLAWGSEQYF; DNA: TGTGCCAGCAGCTTAGCCTGGGGCAGCGAGCAGTACTTC
length: 15; size: -; D: -; V: TRBV7-2; J: TRBJ1-5; CDR3: CASSPRSIGRGPQHF; DNA: TGTGCCAGCAGCCCGAGAAGCATCGGTCGGGGTCCCCAGCATTTT
length: 14; size: -; D: TRBD1; V: TRBV6-2/TRBV6-3; J: TRBJ1-1; CDR3: CASKNRQGRTEAFF; DNA: TGTGCCAGCAAAAACCGACAGGGGAGGACTGAAGCTTTCTTT
length: 17; size: -; D: -; V: TRBV11-2; J: TRBJ2-6; CDR3: CASGSWTFSRGANVLTF; DNA: TGTGCCAGCGGGTCCTGGACCTTTAGCCGTGGGGCCAACGTCCTGACTTTC
length: 15; size: -; D: TRBD1; V: TRBV5-1; J: TRBJ2-3; CDR3: CASSLTGGNPDTQYF; DNA: TGCGCCAGCAGCTTGACAGGGGGCAATCCAGATACGCAGTATTTT